The 27 T cell receptor beta chains below all came from one sample that was sequenced in a study of cytomegalovirus exposure and HLA in healthy donors. Primers for the PCR totalled 60 Vbeta and 13 Jbeta. Only in-frame clones appear in the TCRdb table, and some are missing; sequencing was by immunoSEQ multiplex PCR. The specimen's table records about 130,000 clones. Sequences were obtained from PBMCs. These receptors originate from a middle-aged woman in good health and CMV-seropositive.

V usage is TRBV5-4 and J usage is TRBJ2-5; 11 positions match TRBD2. The J segment lost 0 bases and the V segment lost 1 base, leaving 2 bases of the junction unmatched. The CDR3 spans 16 residues. Germline CDR1 SGHNT, CDR2 YYREEE (reference sequence). This CDR3 reads CASSLRLAGNQETQYF. The CDR3 DNA sequence: TGTGCCAGCAGCTTGAGACTAGCGGGAAACCAAGAGACCCAGTACTTC.

The chain recombines TRBV4-1 with TRBJ2-2; 7 positions agree with TRBD2. Unmatched junction bases numbered 5, after V lost 6 bases and J lost 1 base. The CDR3 covers 15 residues. Germline-derived CDR1 and CDR2 are MGHRA and YSYEKL. CDR3 protein: CASRKAGKNTGELFF. CDR3 nucleotide sequence: TGCGCCAGCAGAAAAGCGGGAAAGAACACCGGGGAGCTGTTTTTT.

The V gene is TRBV6-1, the J gene TRBJ1-1, with D hard to call. CDR1 and CDR2 (germline): MNHNS, SASEGT. The V end was cut by 7 bases, the J end by 0 bases, with 12 bases between. The CDR3 runs to 14 residues. The CDR3 sequence: CASIPGYMNTEAFF. DNA for the CDR3: TGTGCCAGCATACCGGGGTACATGAACACTGAAGCTTTCTTT.

The V and J genes are TRBV28 and TRBJ1-2, with D hard to call. The germline gives CDR1 MDHEN, CDR2 SYDVKM. This CDR3 is 15 amino acids long. The germline V and J ends were trimmed by 3 bases and 2 bases, with 13 bases remaining between them. The CDR3 DNA reads as TGTGCCAGCAGTTTCCCCGGGAGGTTGAACTATGGCTACACCTTC. This translates into CASSFPGRLNYGYTF.

Comment on this clone: One end of the junction is discordant with germline, which a read error may explain. V and J are TRBV7-3 and TRBJ1-1; TRBD1 matches at 9 bases. The germline gives CDR1 SGHTA, CDR2 FQGTGA. The CDR3 has 14 residues. The CDR3 DNA follows: TGTGCCGGCAGCTTACAGGGGGCAGTCACTGAAGCTTTCTTT. Translation: CAGSLQGAVTEAFF.

The rearrangement joins TRBV30 to TRBJ1-2; TRBD1 is a possible D gene (6 bases). This CDR3 comprises 13 residues. The germline V and J ends were trimmed by 5 bases and 1 base, with 11 bases remaining between them. CDR1 and CDR2 (germline): GTSNPN, SVGIG (reference sequence). CDR3 bases: TGTGCCTGGTCAAAACAGGGTAACTATGGCTACACCTTC. This codes for CAWSKQGNYGYTF.

CDR3 sequence (DNA): TGCGCCAGCAGCCAGCTGACTTCCGGGACAGGGGACTCCTACGAGCAGTACTTC. Amino acid sequence: CASSQLTSGTGDSYEQYF. The chain combines TRBV4-1 with TRBJ2-7; 10 bases fit TRBD1. J lost 0 bases, V lost 3 bases, and 11 bases had no gene match. The CDR3 is 18 amino acids. Germline V gene data show CDR1 as MGHRA and CDR2 as YSYEKL.

V gene TRBV5-1 combines with J gene TRBJ2-3, with TRBD1 as a possible D gene (6 bases). CDR3 length equals 15 residues. The V end was cut by 2 bases, the J end by 2 bases, with 12 bases between. The germline CDR1 and CDR2 sequences are SGHRS and YFSETQ. The CDR3 DNA reads as TGCGCCAGCAGCTTTCTAGGACAGAACACAGATACGCAGTATTTT. Translated: CASSFLGQNTDTQYF.

The V call is TRBV6-5, the J call TRBJ1-3; D remains unclear. Per germline, CDR1 MNHEY and CDR2 SVGAGI. This CDR3 is 14 amino acids long. Trimming removed 1 base at V and 9 bases at J, with 13 bases between. Here the CDR3 reads CASSYFEQSGTIYF. The CDR3 coding sequence is TGTGCCAGCAGTTACTTCGAACAGTCAGGCACCATATATTTT.

V and J are TRBV5-6 and TRBJ2-3; TRBD2 matches 7 bases. V was pared by 4 bases and J by 2 bases, with 13 bases of the junction left unmatched. Germline lookup yields CDR1 SGHDT and CDR2 YYEEEE. The CDR3 consists of 17 residues. The CDR3 spells CASSARRTREVTDTQYF. For the CDR3, the DNA is TGTGCCAGCAGCGCAAGAAGGACTAGGGAGGTCACAGATACGCAGTATTTT.

V gene TRBV30 combines with J gene TRBJ1-1, with D possibly matching TRBD1 (6 bases). Germline assignment: CDR1 GTSNPN and CDR2 SVGIG (reference sequence). The CDR3 extends over 14 amino acids. The ends were cut back, 3 bases at V and 1 base at J, with 12 bases in the middle. The DNA of the CDR3 is TGTGCCTGGAGCGACAGGACCTCGAACACTGAAGCTTTCTTT. It yields the protein CAWSDRTSNTEAFF.

This chain links TRBV18 with TRBJ2-5, with TRBD2 matching over 9 bases. The end of the DNA fits TRBJ2-7 better, so the J call may be wrong. Germline loops: CDR1 KGHSH, CDR2 LQKENI. The CDR3 runs 14 residues. CDR3 sequence: CASSPGSGRYEQYF. The CDR3 DNA is TGTGCCAGCTCACCGGGAAGCGGGAGGTACGAGCAGTACTTC.

The rearrangement uses TRBV5-1 and TRBJ2-7; no definite D call. Germline CDR1 is SGHRS and CDR2 is YFSETQ. CDR3 size: 11 residues. Trimming left V 4 bases short and J 2 bases short, with 4 bases between. The CDR3 DNA follows: TGCGCCAGCAGCCCTCCCTACGAGCAGTACTTC. Its protein is CASSPPYEQYF.

The rearrangement joins TRBV6-6 to TRBJ1-1; D unclear. Trimming cost V 4 bases and J 4 bases, with 7 bases left between them. Germline CDR1 and CDR2: MNHNY and SVGAGI (reference sequence). The CDR3 extends over 12 amino acids. CDR3 DNA: TGTGCCAGCAGTTCGTTTAGCACTGAAGCTTTCTTT. This gives the protein CASSSFSTEAFF.

The chain uses TRBV27 and TRBJ1-2, with a possible D match to TRBD1 (6 bases). The CDR3 runs 13 residues. V lost 6 bases and J 8 bases, leaving 16 bases between the germline ends. Germline lookup yields CDR1 MNHEY and CDR2 SMNVEV (reference sequence). CDR3 residues: CASSQTGLVGYTF. CDR3 bases: TGTGCCAGCAGCCAAACAGGGTTGGTAGGCTACACCTTC.

V and J are TRBV7-9 and TRBJ1-5; D possibly corresponds to TRBD1 (6 bases). The V end lost 5 bases, the J end lost 4 bases, and 15 bases lay between the germline ends. CDR1 SEHNR and CDR2 FQNEAQ come from the germline V gene (reference sequence). The CDR3 is made up of 15 amino acids. The chain's CDR3 is CASSATGSINQPQHF. The DNA of the CDR3 is TGTGCCAGCAGCGCTACAGGGTCCATTAATCAGCCCCAGCATTTT.

The J gene is TRBJ2-1, the V gene TRBV7-3, with TRBD2 matching over 11 bases. CDR3 length equals 17 residues. The V gene's germline CDR1 is SGHTA and CDR2 FQGTGA. V was pared by 2 bases and J by 5 bases, with 8 bases of the junction left unmatched. CDR3 sequence: CASSLGPGLAENNEQFF. The CDR3 nucleotides read TGTGCCAGCAGCTTAGGACCGGGACTAGCGGAGAACAATGAGCAGTTCTTC.

To note about this clone: A read error may produce the germline difference seen at one junction end. The genes are TRBV20-1 and TRBJ2-1; D might be TRBD2 (7 bases). This CDR3 contains 10 residues. The germline gives CDR1 DFQATT, CDR2 SNEGSKA (reference sequence). As DNA, the CDR3 is TGCAGTGTCGGGGGGCGGGAGCGGTTCTTC. Translated: CSVGGRERFF.

V usage is TRBV11-3 and J usage is TRBJ1-1; TRBD1 is a possible D gene (5 bases). CDR1 SGHNT and CDR2 YENEEA come from the germline V gene. CDR3 length: 13 amino acids. The ends were cut back, 1 base at V and 3 bases at J, with 6 bases in the middle. CDR3 nucleotides: TGTGCCAGCAGCTTAGCAGGGTACACTGAAGCTTTCTTT. Translating gives CASSLAGYTEAFF.

The chain employs TRBV29-1 and TRBJ2-7, with TRBD2 matching over 9 bases. Losses at the gene ends were 6 bases for V and 2 bases for J; bases not matched to a gene: 8. Germline lookup yields CDR1 SQVTM and CDR2 ANQGSEA. The CDR3 is 14 amino acids. The CDR3 reads CSVAGLAGTYEQYF. Here the CDR3 DNA reads TGCAGCGTCGCCGGGCTAGCGGGAACCTACGAGCAGTACTTC.

The rearrangement links TRBV2 to TRBJ2-7, with 7 bases fitting TRBD2. With 7 bases clipped from V and 0 bases from J, the junction kept 9 bases outside the gene matches. This CDR3 spans 15 amino acids. Germline lookup yields CDR1 SNHLY and CDR2 FYNNEI. CDR3 loop: CASKRLADSSYEQYF. The CDR3, as DNA: TGTGCCAGCAAGAGGCTAGCGGATAGCTCCTACGAGCAGTACTTC.

The chain is built from TRBV19 and TRBJ1-4; 9 nucleotides match TRBD1. Germline V gives CDR1 LNHDA, CDR2 SQIVND (reference sequence). This CDR3 region has 14 residues. Trimming took 8 bases from V and 8 from J; bases not matched to a gene: 9. DNA for the CDR3: TGTGCCAGTGCCGAGACAGGGGGAGAAGAAAAACTGTTTTTT. Protein: CASAETGGEEKLFF.

The V and J genes are TRBV6-1 and TRBJ1-2; 9 bases match TRBD1. Germline CDR1 is MNHNS and CDR2 is SASEGT. The CDR3 spans 14 residues. J lost 5 bases, V lost 4 bases, and 5 bases had no gene match. The CDR3: CASSGIGTGYGYTF. The CDR3 DNA follows: TGTGCCAGCAGTGGGATCGGGACAGGGTATGGCTACACCTTC.

The chain links TRBV19 to TRBJ1-3, with D perhaps TRBD1 (6 bases). With 3 bases removed from V and 0 bases from J, the gap between germline ends came to 21 bases. Germline-derived CDR1 and CDR2 are LNHDA and SQIVND (reference sequence). The CDR3 consists of 19 residues. CDR3 region: CASSIGGVGRVSSGNTIYF. The CDR3 bases are TGTGCCAGTAGTATTGGGGGCGTTGGAAGGGTCAGCTCTGGAAACACCATATATTTT.

V gene TRBV15 combines with J gene TRBJ2-1, with 7 bases fitting TRBD2. Germline loops: CDR1 LNHNV, CDR2 YYDKDF (reference sequence). The CDR3 length is 18 residues. Trimming took 1 base from V and 5 from J; bases not matched to a gene: 14. The CDR3 DNA reads TGTGCCACCAGCAGAGTTGGGGGGGGGATTGGGATCCACAATGAGCAGTTCTTC. It yields the protein CATSRVGGGIGIHNEQFF.

The rearrangement joins TRBV18 to TRBJ2-7, with D perhaps matching TRBD1 (5 bases). CDR3 length: 13 amino acids. Germline values: CDR1 KGHSH, CDR2 LQKENI. V lost 3 bases to trimming and J lost 2 bases, with 8 bases between them. Here the CDR3 reads CASSPDITYEQYF. The CDR3 DNA sequence: TGTGCCAGCTCACCGGACATCACCTACGAGCAGTACTTC. The full variable domain, its missing parts supplied by reference TRBV18 and TRBJ2-7, is NAGVMQNPRHLVRRRGQEARLRCSPMKGHSHVYWYRQLPEEGLKFMVYLQKENIIDESGMPKERFSAEFPKEGPSILRIQQVVRGDSAAYFCASSPDITYEQYFGPGTRLTVT.

V usage is TRBV27 and J usage is TRBJ2-7, with TRBD2 identical over 12 bases. The CDR3 covers 17 residues. The V gene end was trimmed by 5 bases and the J gene end by 2 bases; junction bases not matched to a gene: 10. From germline, CDR1 is MNHEY and CDR2 SMNVEV (reference sequence). CDR3 sequence reads: CASSDPWASGRAYEQYF. The CDR3 bases are TGTGCCAGCAGTGACCCATGGGCTAGCGGGAGGGCCTACGAGCAGTACTTC.